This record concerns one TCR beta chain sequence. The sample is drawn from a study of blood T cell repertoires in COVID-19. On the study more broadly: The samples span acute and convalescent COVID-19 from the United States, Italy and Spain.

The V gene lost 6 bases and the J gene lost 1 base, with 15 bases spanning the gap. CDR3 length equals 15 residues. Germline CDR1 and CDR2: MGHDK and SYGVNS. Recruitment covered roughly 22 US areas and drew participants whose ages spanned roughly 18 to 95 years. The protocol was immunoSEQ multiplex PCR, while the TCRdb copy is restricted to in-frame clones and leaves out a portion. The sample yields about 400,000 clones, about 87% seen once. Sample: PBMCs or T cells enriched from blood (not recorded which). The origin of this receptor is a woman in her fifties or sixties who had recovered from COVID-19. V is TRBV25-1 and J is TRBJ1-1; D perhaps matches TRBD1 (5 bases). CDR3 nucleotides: TGTGCCAGCAGGACGCGGGGGGATCCGAACACTGAAGCTTTCTTT. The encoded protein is CASRTRGDPNTEAFF.